This T cell receptor (beta chain) was identified during a study of cytomegalovirus exposure and HLA in healthy donors. The study's findings and limits: Most observed TCR sequences were rare, whereas some public TCRs were detected in many donors. Overall, about 160 TCR beta chains were annotated as cytomegalovirus-associated. The authors confirmed in vitro that three CMV-associated chains were specific for CMV antigens.

In germline, CDR1 is SGHRS, CDR2 YFSETQ. The CDR3 is 15 amino acids. V was cut by 4 bases and J by 3 bases, with 16 bases left in between. TCRdb's table, derived via immunoSEQ multiplex PCR, lists solely in-frame clones and lacks some. Counted here are roughly 100,000 clones, about 95% occurring once; the ten biggest clones make up around 0.85%. About this clone: Its specificity is unknown.

The donors were part of the roughly 120-subject validation cohort, which stood apart from the approximately 630-subject first cohort. Sequencing was done on a sample of PBMCs. This clonotype was obtained from a woman aged 18-35 years in good health and CMV-seronegative. V and J are TRBV5-1 and TRBJ1-2; a weak D match, TRBD1 (6 bases). The CDR3 spells CASSVGQPRDYGYTF. The CDR3 bases are TGCGCCAGCAGCGTCGGACAGCCCAGAGACTATGGCTACACCTTC.